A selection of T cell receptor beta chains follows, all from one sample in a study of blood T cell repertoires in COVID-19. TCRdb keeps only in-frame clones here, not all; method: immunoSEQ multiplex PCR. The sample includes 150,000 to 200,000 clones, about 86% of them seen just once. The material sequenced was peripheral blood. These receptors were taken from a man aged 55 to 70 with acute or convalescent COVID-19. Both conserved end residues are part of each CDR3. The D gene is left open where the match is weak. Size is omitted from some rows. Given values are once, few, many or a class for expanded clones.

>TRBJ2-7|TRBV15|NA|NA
TGTGCCACCGCTCGAGTACCCCCCTACGAGCAGTACTTC
CATARVPPYEQYF
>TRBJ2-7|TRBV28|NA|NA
TGTGCCAGCAGAGGGGTACCCTACGAGCAGTACTTC
CASRGVPYEQYF
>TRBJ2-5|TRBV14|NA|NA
TGTGCCAGCAGCCAAATGGGCAGATACCAAGAGACCCAGTACTTC
CASSQMGRYQETQYF
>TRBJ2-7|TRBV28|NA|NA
TGTGCCAGCACTTTGGGCAGGGTCCACGAGCAGTACTTC
CASTLGRVHEQYF
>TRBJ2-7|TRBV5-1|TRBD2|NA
TGCGCCAGCAGCTTGGATCCTAGCGGGAGTAGCGAGCAGTACTTC
CASSLDPSGSSEQYF
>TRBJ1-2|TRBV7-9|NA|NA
TGTGCCAGCAGCTTAGACTTGTTCATTCCCCACTATGGCTACACCTTC
CASSLDLFIPHYGYTF
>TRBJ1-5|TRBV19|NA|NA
TGTGCCAGTAGTCCACAGCTTACCAGCAATCAGCCCCAGCATTTT
CASSPQLTSNQPQHF
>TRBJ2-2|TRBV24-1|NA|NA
TGTGCCACCAGTGATGGGCCCGGAGGCGGGGAGCTGTTTTTT
CATSDGPGGGELFF
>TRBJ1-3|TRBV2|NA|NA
TGTGCCAGCACTTCCCAGGGGACAGGAAACACCATATATTTT
CASTSQGTGNTIYF
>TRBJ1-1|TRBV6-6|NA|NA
TGTGCCAGCAGCCCTACAGAGAACACTGAAGCTTTCTTT
CASSPTENTEAFF
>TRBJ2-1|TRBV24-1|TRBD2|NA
TGTGCCACCAGTGATTTCTCCGGGACTAGCGGGAGCAATGAGCAGTTCTTC
CATSDFSGTSGSNEQFF
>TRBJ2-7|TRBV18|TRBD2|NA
TGTGCCAGCTCCCGTACTGGGCTAGCGGGAGGGCCAAGCTCCTACGAGCAGTACTTC
CASSRTGLAGGPSSYEQYF
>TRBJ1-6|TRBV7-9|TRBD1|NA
TGTGCCAGCAGCCGGGACAGGGACAATTCACCCCTCCACTTT
CASSRDRDNSPLHF
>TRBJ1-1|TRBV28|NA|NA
TGTGCCAGCAGTTTAGGCAGGATTGAAGCTTTCTTT
CASSLGRIEAFF
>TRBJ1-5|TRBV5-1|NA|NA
TGCGCCAGCAGCCTCGGGACACATAAAAATCAGCCCCAGCATTTT
CASSLGTHKNQPQHF
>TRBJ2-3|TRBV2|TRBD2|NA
TGTGCCAGCAAAGTAGCGGGAGGAGGGGGTACGCAGTATTTT
CASKVAGGGGTQYF
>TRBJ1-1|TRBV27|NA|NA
TGTGCCAGCAGTTTTAGTGGCAGGGTTCATACTGAAGCTTTCTTT
CASSFSGRVHTEAFF
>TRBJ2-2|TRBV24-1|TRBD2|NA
TGTGCCACCAGTGATGGGAGGGCCAGTGGCGGGGAGCTGTTTTTT
CATSDGRASGGELFF
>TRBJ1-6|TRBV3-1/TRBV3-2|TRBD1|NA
TGTGCCAGCAGCCGAGAGGACAGGTATTCACCCCTCCACTTT
CASSREDRYSPLHF
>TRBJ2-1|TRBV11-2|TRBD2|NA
TGTGCCAGCAGCTTACTTGTAGCGGGAGCTGGAAATGAGCAGTTCTTC
CASSLLVAGAGNEQFF
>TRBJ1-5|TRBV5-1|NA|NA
TGCGCCAGCAGACCGGAGGGCAATCCCGGTCAGCCCCAGCATTTT
CASRPEGNPGQPQHF
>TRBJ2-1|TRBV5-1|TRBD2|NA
TGCGCCAGCAGCTATGCGGGACTAGCGGGAGGGCCGAATGAGCAGTTCTTC
CASSYAGLAGGPNEQFF
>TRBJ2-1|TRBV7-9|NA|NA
TGTGCCAGCAGCTTAGTGCGGGGCCCTCTGCTGGAGCAGTTCTTC
CASSLVRGPLLEQFF
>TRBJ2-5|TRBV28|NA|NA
TGTGCCAGCAGTTCCCGGGGGACTGCTGTTGTGACCCAGTACTTC
CASSSRGTAVVTQYF
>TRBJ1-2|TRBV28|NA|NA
TGTGCCAGCAGCCTCCGGACAGCGACTGGCTACACCTTC
CASSLRTATGYTF
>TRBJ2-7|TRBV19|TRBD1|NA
TGTGCCAGTAGTACGACAGGGGCTAGCTACGAGCAGTACTTC
CASSTTGASYEQYF
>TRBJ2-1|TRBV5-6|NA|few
TGTGCCAGCAGCTTGTCGTTGGGAGGATACAATGAGCAGTTCTTC
CASSLSLGGYNEQFF
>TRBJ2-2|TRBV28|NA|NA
TGTGCCAGCAGTGGAATAGGTTATGGCAGGACCGGGGAGCTGTTTTTT
CASSGIGYGRTGELFF
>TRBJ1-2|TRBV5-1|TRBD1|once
TGCGCCAGCAGCTCGACAGGGGACTATGGCTACACCTTC
CASSSTGDYGYTF
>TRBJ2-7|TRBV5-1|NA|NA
TGCGCCAGCAGCCAAGGACTGACTACCTACGAGCAGTACTTC
CASSQGLTTYEQYF
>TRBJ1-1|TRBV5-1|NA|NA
TGCGCCAGCAGCCAGGGACAAAGCGTAGGCACTGAAGCTTTCTTT
CASSQGQSVGTEAFF
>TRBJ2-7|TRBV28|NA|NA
TGTGCCAGCAGTCAGGGCATATTCAGGGGCACCTCCTACGAGCAGTACTTC
CASSQGIFRGTSYEQYF
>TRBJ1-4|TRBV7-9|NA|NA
TGTGCCAGCAGCCCCCGAGACACCTATGAAAAACTGTTTTTT
CASSPRDTYEKLFF
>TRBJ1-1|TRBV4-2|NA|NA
TGTGCCAGCAGCCAACACGCCAACAGAGGGGAGGGCACTGAAGCTTTCTTT
CASSQHANRGEGTEAFF
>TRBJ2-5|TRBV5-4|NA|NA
TGTGCCAGCAGCTTGGGGGGGACAGGCCAGATCCCAGGGAGGGCCCAGTACTTC
CASSLGGTGQIPGRAQYF
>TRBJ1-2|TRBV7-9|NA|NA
TGTGCCAGCAGCTTAGCGGCAGTATACTATGGCTACACCTTC
CASSLAAVYYGYTF
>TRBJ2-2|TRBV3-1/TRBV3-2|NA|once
TGTGCCAGCTCCCAGATTCCGAACACCGGGGAGCTGTTTTTT
CASSQIPNTGELFF
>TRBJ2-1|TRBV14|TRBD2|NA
TGTGCCAGCAGCCCTAGACTAGCGGGAGCCTACAATGAGCAGTTCTTC
CASSPRLAGAYNEQFF
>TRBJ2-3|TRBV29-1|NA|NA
TGCAGCGTTGCTCGGGATGATACGCAGTATTTT
CSVARDDTQYF
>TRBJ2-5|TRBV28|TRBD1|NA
TGTGCCAGCAGCCGGGACAGGGGAGGAGAGACCCAGTACTTC
CASSRDRGGETQYF
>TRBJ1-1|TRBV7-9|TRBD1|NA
TGTGCCAGCAGCTTTTTGGGACAGGGAAACACTGAAGCTTTCTTT
CASSFLGQGNTEAFF
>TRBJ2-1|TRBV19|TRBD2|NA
TGTGCCAGTAGTATGAAAGCGGGAGGTTCAGGGGGTGAGCAGTTCTTC
CASSMKAGGSGGEQFF
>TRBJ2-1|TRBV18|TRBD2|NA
TGTGCCAGCTCCACCCGACTAGCGGGAGGGCCGGGAAATGAGCAGTTCTTC
CASSTRLAGGPGNEQFF
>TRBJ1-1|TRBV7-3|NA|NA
TGTGCCAGCAGTGACACAGCGAACACTGAAGCTTTCTTT
CASSDTANTEAFF
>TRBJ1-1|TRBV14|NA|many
TGTGCCAGCAGTCCCCGGGTGGGAGGGAGTTTCACTGAAGCTTTCTTT
CASSPRVGGSFTEAFF
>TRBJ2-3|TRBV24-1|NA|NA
TGTGCCACCAGTGAGCTAGTCACAGATACGCAGTATTTT
CATSELVTDTQYF
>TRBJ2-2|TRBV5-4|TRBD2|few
TGTGCCAGCAGCCCGCTAGCGGGAGGGCGCAAGTCCGGGGAGCTGTTTTTT
CASSPLAGGRKSGELFF
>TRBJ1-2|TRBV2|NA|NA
TGTGCCAGCGTAGACACGACCGGCTATGGCTACACCTTC
CASVDTTGYGYTF
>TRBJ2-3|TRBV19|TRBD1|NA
TGTGCCAGTAGTAGACGGACAGGGGGATTGGGAGATACGCAGTATTTT
CASSRRTGGLGDTQYF
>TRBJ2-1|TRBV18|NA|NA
TGTGCCAGCTCAGCTCAACAGGTGTCTTCCTACAATGAGCAGTTCTTC
CASSAQQVSSYNEQFF
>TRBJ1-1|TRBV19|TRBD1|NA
TGTGCCAGTAGTTTTGGACAGGGAAGGACTGAAGCTTTCTTT
CASSFGQGRTEAFF
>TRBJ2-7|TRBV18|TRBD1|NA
TGTGCCAGCTCATCAGGACAGGGTAACTACGAGCAGTACTTC
CASSSGQGNYEQYF
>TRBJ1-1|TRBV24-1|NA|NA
TGTGCCACCAGTGATTCCCGCGGCCCGGGGGTGGCTCGAGGAGCTTTCTTT
CATSDSRGPGVARGAFF
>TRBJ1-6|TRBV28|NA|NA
TGTGCCAGCACCCTATCACTCTATAATTCACCCCTCCACTTT
CASTLSLYNSPLHF
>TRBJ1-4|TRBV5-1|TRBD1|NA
TGCGCCAGCAGCTTGGAGGGGGCAACAACTAATGAAAAACTGTTTTTT
CASSLEGATTNEKLFF
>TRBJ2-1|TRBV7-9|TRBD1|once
TGTGCCAGCAGCCCGGACAGGGGGCCCTACAATGAGCAGTTCTTC
CASSPDRGPYNEQFF
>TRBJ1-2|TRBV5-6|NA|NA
TGTGCCAGCAGCTACACCGGACAGCGCCATACTAACTATGGCTACACCTTC
CASSYTGQRHTNYGYTF
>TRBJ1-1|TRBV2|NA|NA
TGTGCCAGCATTATGGACAGAGCGAACACTGAAGCTTTCTTT
CASIMDRANTEAFF
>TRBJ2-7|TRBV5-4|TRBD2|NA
TGTGCCAGCAGCACCCCTGCCGGGACTAGCGGCTTTAGGGGCTCCTACGAGCAGTACTTC
CASSTPAGTSGFRGSYEQYF